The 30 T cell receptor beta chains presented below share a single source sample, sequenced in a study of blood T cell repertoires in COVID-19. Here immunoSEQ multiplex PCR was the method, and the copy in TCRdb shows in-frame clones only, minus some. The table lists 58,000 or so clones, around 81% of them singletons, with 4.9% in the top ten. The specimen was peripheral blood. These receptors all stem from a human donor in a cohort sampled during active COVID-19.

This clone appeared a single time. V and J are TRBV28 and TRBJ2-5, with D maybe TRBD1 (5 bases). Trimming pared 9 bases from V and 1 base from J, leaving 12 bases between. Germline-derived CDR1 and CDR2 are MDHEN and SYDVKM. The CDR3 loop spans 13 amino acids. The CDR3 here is CASVAGPQETQYF. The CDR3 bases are TGTGCCAGTGTCGCAGGGCCCCAAGAGACCCAGTACTTC.

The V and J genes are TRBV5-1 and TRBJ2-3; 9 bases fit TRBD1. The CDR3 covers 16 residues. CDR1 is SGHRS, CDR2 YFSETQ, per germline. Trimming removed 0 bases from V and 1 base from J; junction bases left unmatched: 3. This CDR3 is CASSLAGQGRTDTQYF. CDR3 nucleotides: TGCGCCAGCAGCTTGGCGGGACAGGGACGCACAGATACGCAGTATTTT.

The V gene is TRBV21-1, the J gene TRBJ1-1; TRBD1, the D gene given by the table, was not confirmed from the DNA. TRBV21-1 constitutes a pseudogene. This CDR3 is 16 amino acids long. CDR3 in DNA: TGTGCCAGCAGCAAAGAGTGGGTACAGGCGAACACTGAAGCTTTCTTT. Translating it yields CASSKEWVQANTEAFF.

The DNA for the CDR3 is TGTGCCAGCAGCTTCGGACTAGCCCTTTACAATGAGCAGTTCTTC. This translates into CASSFGLALYNEQFF. The V and J genes are TRBV7-2 and TRBJ2-1, with 8 bases lining up with TRBD2. The CDR3 contains 15 residues. Per the germline V gene, CDR1 is SGHTA and CDR2 is FQGNSA. Trimming removed 3 bases from V and 4 bases from J; junction bases left unmatched: 5.

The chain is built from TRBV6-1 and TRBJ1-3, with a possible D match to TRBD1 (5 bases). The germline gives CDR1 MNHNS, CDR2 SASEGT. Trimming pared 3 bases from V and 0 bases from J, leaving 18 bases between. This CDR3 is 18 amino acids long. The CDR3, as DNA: TGTGCCAGCAGTGATGAATCACAGGCGTTGAGCTCTGGAAACACCATATATTTT. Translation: CASSDESQALSSGNTIYF.

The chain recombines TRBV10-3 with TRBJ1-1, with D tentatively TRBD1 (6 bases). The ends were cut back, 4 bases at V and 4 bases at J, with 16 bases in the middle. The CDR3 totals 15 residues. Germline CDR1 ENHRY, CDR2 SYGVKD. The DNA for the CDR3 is TGTGCCATCAGTGGCCCGGCAGGGGAGTTCACTGAAGCTTTCTTT. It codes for CAISGPAGEFTEAFF.

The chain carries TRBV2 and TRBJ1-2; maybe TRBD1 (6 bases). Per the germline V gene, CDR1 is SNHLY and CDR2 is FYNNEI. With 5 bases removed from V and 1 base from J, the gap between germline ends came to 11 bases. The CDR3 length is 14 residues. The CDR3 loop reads CASSKDRLNYGYTF. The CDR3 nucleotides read TGTGCCAGCAGTAAGGACAGACTTAACTATGGCTACACCTTC.

The CDR3 protein is CASSLETTGGGYTF. The CDR3 DNA follows: TGTGCCAGCAGCTTAGAGACGACAGGCGGTGGCTACACCTTC. This sequence joins TRBV7-9 and TRBJ1-2; TRBD1 might be the D (6 bases). Germline values: CDR1 SEHNR, CDR2 FQNEAQ (reference sequence). This CDR3 comprises 14 residues. Trimming left V 1 base short and J 7 bases short, with 13 bases between. Using reference TRBV7-9 and TRBJ1-2 for the parts outside the CDR3, the full variable domain is DTGVSQNPRHKITKRGQNVTFRCDPISEHNRLYWYRQTLGQGPEFLTYFQNEAQLEKSRLLSDRFSAERPKGSFSTLEIQRTEQGDSAMYLCASSLETTGGGYTFGSGTRLTVV.

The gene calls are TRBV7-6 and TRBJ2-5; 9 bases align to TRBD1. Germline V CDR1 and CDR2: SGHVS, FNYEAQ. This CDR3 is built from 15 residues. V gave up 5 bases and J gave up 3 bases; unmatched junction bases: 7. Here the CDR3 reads CASSRGQGQEETQYF. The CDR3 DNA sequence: TGTGCCAGCAGCCGCGGACAGGGGCAGGAAGAGACCCAGTACTTC.

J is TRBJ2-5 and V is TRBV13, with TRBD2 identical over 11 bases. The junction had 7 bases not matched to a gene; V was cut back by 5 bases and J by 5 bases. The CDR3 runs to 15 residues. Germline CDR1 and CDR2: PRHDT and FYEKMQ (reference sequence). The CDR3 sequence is CASSPPASGGETQYF. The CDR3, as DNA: TGTGCCAGCAGCCCTCCTGCTAGCGGGGGGGAGACCCAGTACTTC.

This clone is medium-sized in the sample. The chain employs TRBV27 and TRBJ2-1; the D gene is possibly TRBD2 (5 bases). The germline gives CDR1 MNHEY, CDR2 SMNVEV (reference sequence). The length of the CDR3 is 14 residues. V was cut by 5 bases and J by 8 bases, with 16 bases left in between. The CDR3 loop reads CASSRRSGHDEQFF. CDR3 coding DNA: TGTGCCAGCAGTAGGAGGAGTGGTCACGATGAGCAGTTCTTC.

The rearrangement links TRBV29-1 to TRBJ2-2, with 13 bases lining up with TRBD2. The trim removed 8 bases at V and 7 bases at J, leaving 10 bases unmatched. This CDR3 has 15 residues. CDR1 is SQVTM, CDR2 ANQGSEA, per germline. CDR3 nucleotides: TGCAGCAGCGGACTAGCGGGGGTCGGTTGCGGGGAGCTGTTTTTT. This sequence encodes CSSGLAGVGCGELFF.

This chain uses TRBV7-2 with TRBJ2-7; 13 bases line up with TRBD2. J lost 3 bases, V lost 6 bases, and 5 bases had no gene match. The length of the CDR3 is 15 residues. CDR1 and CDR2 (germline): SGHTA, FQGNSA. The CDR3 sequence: CASRQTSGRLYEQYF. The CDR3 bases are TGTGCCAGCAGGCAGACTAGCGGGAGGCTCTACGAGCAGTACTTC.

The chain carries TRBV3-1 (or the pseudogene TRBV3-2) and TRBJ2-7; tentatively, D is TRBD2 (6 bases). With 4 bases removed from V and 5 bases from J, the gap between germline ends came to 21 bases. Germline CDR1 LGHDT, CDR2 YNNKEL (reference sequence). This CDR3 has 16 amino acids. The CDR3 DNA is TGTGCCAGCAGCCGTCGGGGGACGAAAACCCGGGACGAGCAGTACTTC. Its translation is CASSRRGTKTRDEQYF.

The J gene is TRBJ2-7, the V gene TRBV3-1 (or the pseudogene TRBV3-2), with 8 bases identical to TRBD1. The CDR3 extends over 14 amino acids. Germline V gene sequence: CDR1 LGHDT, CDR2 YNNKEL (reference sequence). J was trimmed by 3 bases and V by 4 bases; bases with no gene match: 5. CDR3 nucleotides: TGTGCCAGCAGCCCTCGGACAGGGAGCTACGAGCAGTACTTC. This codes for CASSPRTGSYEQYF.

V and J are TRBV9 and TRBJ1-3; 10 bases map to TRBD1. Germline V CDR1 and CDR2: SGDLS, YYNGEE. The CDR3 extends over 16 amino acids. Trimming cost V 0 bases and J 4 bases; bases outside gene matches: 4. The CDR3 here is CASSVGQGARGNTIYF. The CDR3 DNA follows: TGTGCCAGCAGCGTAGGACAGGGGGCGCGAGGAAACACCATATATTTT.

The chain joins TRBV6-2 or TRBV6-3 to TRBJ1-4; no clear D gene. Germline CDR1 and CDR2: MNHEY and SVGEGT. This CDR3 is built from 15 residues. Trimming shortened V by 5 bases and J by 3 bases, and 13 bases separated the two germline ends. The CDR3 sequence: CASSQEGRANEKLFF. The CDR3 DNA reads TGTGCCAGCAGTCAAGAAGGGAGGGCTAATGAAAAACTGTTTTTT.

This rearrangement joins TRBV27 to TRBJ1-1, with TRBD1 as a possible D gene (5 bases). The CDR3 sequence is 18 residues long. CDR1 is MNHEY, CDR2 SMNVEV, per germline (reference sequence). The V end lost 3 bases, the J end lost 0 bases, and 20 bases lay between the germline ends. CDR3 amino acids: CASSFSGGGYSMNTEAFF. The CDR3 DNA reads TGTGCCAGCAGTTTCTCTGGGGGGGGATATTCAATGAACACTGAAGCTTTCTTT.

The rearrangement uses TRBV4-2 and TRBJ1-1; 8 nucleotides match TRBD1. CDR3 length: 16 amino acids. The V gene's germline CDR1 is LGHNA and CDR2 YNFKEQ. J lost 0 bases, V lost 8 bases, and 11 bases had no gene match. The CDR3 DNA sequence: TGTGCCAGCGGCCCCGGACAGGGATGGATGAACACTGAAGCTTTCTTT. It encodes CASGPGQGWMNTEAFF.

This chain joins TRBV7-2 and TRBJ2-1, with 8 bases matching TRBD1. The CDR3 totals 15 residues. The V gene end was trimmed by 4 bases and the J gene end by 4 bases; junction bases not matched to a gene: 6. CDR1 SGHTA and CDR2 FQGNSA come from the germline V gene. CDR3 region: CASSSNRGIYNEQFF. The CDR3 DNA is TGTGCCAGCAGCTCCAACAGGGGGATATACAATGAGCAGTTCTTC.

The chain's CDR3 is CASSSLLGDNQPQHF. In nucleotides, the CDR3 is TGTGCCAGCAGTTCCCTCCTTGGAGACAATCAGCCCCAGCATTTT. V gene TRBV27 combines with J gene TRBJ1-5; D gene unclear. CDR3 length equals 15 residues. Deletions cut 4 bases from V and 3 bases from J, with 13 bases between. Germline CDR1 reads MNHEY; CDR2 reads SMNVEV (reference sequence).

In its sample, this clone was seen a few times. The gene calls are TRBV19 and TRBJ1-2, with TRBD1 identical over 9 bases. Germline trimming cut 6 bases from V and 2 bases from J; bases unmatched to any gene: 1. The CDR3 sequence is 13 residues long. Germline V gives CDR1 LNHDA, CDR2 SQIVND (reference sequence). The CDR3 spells CASRGQGNYGYTF. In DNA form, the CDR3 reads TGTGCCAGTAGAGGACAGGGGAACTATGGCTACACCTTC.

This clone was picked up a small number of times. CDR3 DNA sequence: TGTGCCTGGAATGCAGGGGCTGGGGCCAACGTCCTGACTTTC. This codes for CAWNAGAGANVLTF. The chain has TRBV30 and TRBJ2-6; D is perhaps TRBD1 (6 bases). The germline gives CDR1 GTSNPN, CDR2 SVGIG (reference sequence). This CDR3 is 14 amino acids long. With 4 bases removed from V and 2 bases from J, the gap between germline ends came to 9 bases.

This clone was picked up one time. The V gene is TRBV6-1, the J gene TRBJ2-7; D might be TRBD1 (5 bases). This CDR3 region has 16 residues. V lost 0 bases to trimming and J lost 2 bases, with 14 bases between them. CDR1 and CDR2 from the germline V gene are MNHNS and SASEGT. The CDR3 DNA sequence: TGTGCCAGCAGTGAAGCCTGGGGCGCGGAGACCTACGAGCAGTACTTC. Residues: CASSEAWGAETYEQYF.

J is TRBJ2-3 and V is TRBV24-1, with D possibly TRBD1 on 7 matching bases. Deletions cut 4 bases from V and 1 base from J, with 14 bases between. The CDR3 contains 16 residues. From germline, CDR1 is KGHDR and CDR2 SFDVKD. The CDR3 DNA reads TGTGCCACCAGTGAACATCAGGGGGGCGGCACAGATACGCAGTATTTT. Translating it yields CATSEHQGGGTDTQYF.

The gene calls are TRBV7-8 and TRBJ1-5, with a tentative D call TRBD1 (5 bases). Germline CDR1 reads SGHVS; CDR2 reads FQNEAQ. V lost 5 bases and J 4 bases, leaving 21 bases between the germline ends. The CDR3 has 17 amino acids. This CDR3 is CASSAQSQTVANQPQHF. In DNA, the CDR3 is TGTGCCAGCAGCGCCCAATCCCAGACAGTGGCGAATCAGCCCCAGCATTTT.

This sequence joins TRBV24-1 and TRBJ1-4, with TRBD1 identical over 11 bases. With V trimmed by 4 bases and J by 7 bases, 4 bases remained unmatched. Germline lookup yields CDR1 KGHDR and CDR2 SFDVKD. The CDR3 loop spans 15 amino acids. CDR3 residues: CATSEGTGGSEKLFF. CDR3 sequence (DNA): TGTGCCACCAGTGAGGGGACAGGGGGGAGTGAAAAACTGTTTTTT.

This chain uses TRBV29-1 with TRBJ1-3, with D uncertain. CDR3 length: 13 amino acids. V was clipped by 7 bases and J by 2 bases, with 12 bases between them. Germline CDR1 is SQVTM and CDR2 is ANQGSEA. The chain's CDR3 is CSAYGITGNTIYF. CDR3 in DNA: TGCAGCGCCTACGGGATTACTGGAAACACCATATATTTT.

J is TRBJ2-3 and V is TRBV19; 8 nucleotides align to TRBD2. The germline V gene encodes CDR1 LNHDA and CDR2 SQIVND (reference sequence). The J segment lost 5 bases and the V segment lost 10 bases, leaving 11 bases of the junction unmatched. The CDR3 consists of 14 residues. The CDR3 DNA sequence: TGTGCCACCAACCCCGGGGGGGGTGGAGATACGCAGTATTTT. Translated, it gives CATNPGGGGDTQYF.

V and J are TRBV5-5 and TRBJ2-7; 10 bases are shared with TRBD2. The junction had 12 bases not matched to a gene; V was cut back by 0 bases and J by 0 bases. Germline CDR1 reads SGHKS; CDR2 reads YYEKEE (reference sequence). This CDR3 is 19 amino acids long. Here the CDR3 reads CASSLEGLAAYSSSYEQYF. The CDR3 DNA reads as TGTGCCAGCAGCTTGGAAGGACTAGCGGCTTACTCGAGCTCCTACGAGCAGTACTTC.